This TCR beta chain was recorded in a study of shared clonotypes between healthy human individuals. Looked up from germline, CDR1 is MNHNY and CDR2 is SVGAGI (reference sequence). V lost 0 bases and J lost 1, with 9 bases in between. The CDR3 loop spans 15 amino acids. Method: immunoSEQ multiplex PCR; TCRdb's copy keeps in-frame clones and lacks some. In the table there are 2 million to 3 million clones, over 85% of which are singletons. Sequenced sample: naive CD4+ T cells from PBMCs. Subset given: CD45RA+ positively selected. The receptor was derived from a man between 18 and 29 years old in good health. Some clones in this sample may be carry-over from other donors' samples. The V gene is TRBV6-6, the J gene TRBJ2-5, with no clear D. CDR3 DNA: TGTGCCAGCAGTTACTCGCTCCAGACCCAAGAGACCCAGTACTTC. It translates to CASSYSLQTQETQYF.